The next 26 T cell receptor beta chains were all read from a single sample in a study of cytomegalovirus exposure and HLA in healthy donors. The PCR used 60 Vbeta and 13 Jbeta primers. Data came from immunoSEQ multiplex PCR; TCRdb stores just in-frame clones and leaves some out. The data contain about 130,000 clones, around 77% of them singletons. Input material: PBMCs. Every receptor here comes from a woman in her thirties or forties in good health and CMV-seropositive.

J is TRBJ2-7 and V is TRBV28; 8 nucleotides line up with TRBD1. Per the germline V gene, CDR1 is MDHEN and CDR2 is SYDVKM. The CDR3 length is 13 residues. J gave up 9 bases and V 5 bases, and 9 bases lay outside the gene matches. The chain's CDR3 is CASSAGGLGRQYF. The DNA of the CDR3 is TGTGCCAGCAGTGCAGGGGGCCTTGGGCGGCAGTACTTC.

In its sample, this clone was seen once. The chain couples TRBV27 to TRBJ2-1; tentatively, D is TRBD1 (5 bases). Germline lookup yields CDR1 MNHEY and CDR2 SMNVEV (reference sequence). Between the trimmed V and J ends, which lost 4 bases and 4 bases, there was a span of 11 bases. The CDR3 runs 14 residues. CDR3 bases: TGTGCCAGCAGTTCGTACAGGTTATACAATGAGCAGTTCTTC. This translates into CASSSYRLYNEQFF.

The chain couples TRBV19 to TRBJ1-3; no clear D gene. CDR3 length: 12 residues. Deletions cut 5 bases from V and 4 bases from J, with 6 bases between. Per the germline V gene, CDR1 is LNHDA and CDR2 is SQIVND (reference sequence). The CDR3, as DNA: TGTGCCAGTAGTCGGAGCGGAAACACCATATATTTT. Its protein product is CASSRSGNTIYF.

This clone was observed a few times. The gene calls are TRBV6-7 and TRBJ2-3; 7 bases line up with TRBD2. TRBV6-7 has ORF status, its function being uncertain. J gave up 2 bases and V 6 bases, and 11 bases lay outside the gene matches. This CDR3 region has 16 residues. CDR3 region: CASSHLADPYTDTQYF. The CDR3, as DNA: TGTGCCAGCAGCCATCTAGCGGATCCTTACACAGATACGCAGTATTTT.

This clone was seen a few times. V and J are TRBV30 and TRBJ2-7; TRBD1 might be the D (6 bases). CDR1 and CDR2 (germline): GTSNPN, SVGIG (reference sequence). Trimming shortened V by 3 bases and J by 5 bases, and 11 bases separated the two germline ends. This CDR3 comprises 12 residues. The CDR3 protein is CAWRQQGHEQYF. The CDR3 bases are TGTGCCTGGAGGCAACAGGGCCACGAGCAGTACTTC.

The rearrangement uses TRBV9 and TRBJ1-3; a weak D match, TRBD1 (6 bases). The V end was cut by 3 bases, the J end by 0 bases, with 16 bases between. The CDR3 spans 17 residues. Germline V gene sequence: CDR1 SGDLS, CDR2 YYNGEE. DNA of the CDR3: TGTGCCAGCAGCGCCACCCCCGGGACACTCTCTGGAAACACCATATATTTT. Translated, it gives CASSATPGTLSGNTIYF.

This sequence joins TRBV6-5 and TRBJ1-4; no clear D. Germline V gives CDR1 MNHEY, CDR2 SVGAGI. The CDR3 extends over 14 amino acids. V was cut by 4 bases and J by 10 bases, with 16 bases left in between. CDR3 amino acids: CASSSPGVPGKLFF. CDR3 coding DNA: TGTGCCAGCAGTTCCCCCGGGGTGCCCGGAAAACTGTTTTTT.

This rearrangement joins TRBV28 to TRBJ1-1, with D perhaps matching TRBD1 (6 bases). This CDR3 region has 15 residues. Germline CDR1 MDHEN, CDR2 SYDVKM. V lost 5 bases to trimming and J lost 1 base, with 14 bases between them. This CDR3 is CASSPRGARNTEAFF. The CDR3, as DNA: TGTGCCAGCAGTCCCCGGGGGGCCAGGAACACTGAAGCTTTCTTT.

The DNA for the CDR3 is TGTGCCAGCAGCCAAACCACAGGGGGCCGTCAGCCCCAGCATTTT. Encoded protein: CASSQTTGGRQPQHF. V usage is TRBV28 and J usage is TRBJ1-5; 9 bases are a match to TRBD1. This CDR3 is 15 amino acids long. The V segment lost 6 bases and the J segment 6 bases; nucleotides outside the gene matches: 9. CDR1 and CDR2 (germline): MDHEN, SYDVKM.

The CDR3 nucleotides read TGTGCCAGCAGAATAGCGGACCAGCCCCAGCATTTT. As protein: CASRIADQPQHF. The rearrangement uses TRBV6-1 and TRBJ1-5; no clear D gene. The CDR3 has 12 amino acids. The V end lost 6 bases, the J end lost 7 bases, and 10 bases lay between the germline ends. Germline V gene sequence: CDR1 MNHNS, CDR2 SASEGT.

This sequence joins TRBV19 and TRBJ2-3; perhaps TRBD2 as D (6 bases). Trimming left V 4 bases short and J 5 bases short, with 13 bases between. Germline V lookup: CDR1 LNHDA, CDR2 SQIVND (reference sequence). The CDR3 is made up of 14 amino acids. The CDR3 coding sequence is TGTGCCAGTAGTAGCCTTGCGGGACTAGATACGCAGTATTTT. It specifies CASSSLAGLDTQYF.

The chain employs TRBV10-3 and TRBJ2-7; 7 nucleotides match TRBD2. With V trimmed by 3 bases and J by 4 bases, 9 bases remained unmatched. The CDR3 extends over 15 amino acids. Germline V gives CDR1 ENHRY, CDR2 SYGVKD. CDR3 protein: CAISEVGEGRYEQYF. Here the CDR3 DNA reads TGTGCCATCAGTGAAGTGGGGGAGGGCCGGTACGAGCAGTACTTC.

The chain joins TRBV10-3 to TRBJ2-7, with unresolved D. Per germline, CDR1 ENHRY and CDR2 SYGVKD. Trimming cost V 3 bases and J 4 bases, with 13 bases left between them. The CDR3 is made up of 14 amino acids. CDR3 bases: TGTGCCATCAGTGAAAGTGAGTTTAGATACGAGCAGTACTTC. Amino acid sequence: CAISESEFRYEQYF.

This chain links TRBV28 with TRBJ1-1; 7 bases are a match to TRBD1. Germline V gene lookup returns CDR1 MDHEN and CDR2 SYDVKM. This CDR3 has 17 amino acids. V was pared by 3 bases and J by 0 bases, with 10 bases of the junction left unmatched. CDR3: CASSFAPGDSMNTEAFF. CDR3 DNA sequence: TGTGCCAGCAGTTTCGCTCCCGGGGACAGCATGAACACTGAAGCTTTCTTT.

This clone occurred a few times. The V call is TRBV9, the J call TRBJ2-6; a possible D gene is TRBD1 (6 bases). The CDR3 has 16 residues. The germline V gene encodes CDR1 SGDLS and CDR2 YYNGEE. The V and J ends lost 4 bases and 3 bases respectively, with 14 bases between them. The CDR3 DNA sequence: TGTGCCAGCAGCATCCGATTGACAGGTGGGGCCAACGTCCTGACTTTC. Amino acid sequence: CASSIRLTGGANVLTF.

V usage is TRBV5-4 and J usage is TRBJ2-7; 10 bases line up with TRBD1. The V gene's germline CDR1 is SGHNT and CDR2 YYREEE (reference sequence). This CDR3 comprises 13 residues. After removal of 5 bases from V and 4 bases from J, the junction contained 3 bases not matched to a gene. CDR3 protein: CASSRDRGYEQYF. CDR3 DNA: TGTGCCAGCAGTCGGGACAGGGGATACGAGCAGTACTTC.

This sequence joins TRBV15 and TRBJ2-1; tentative D call: TRBD2 (6 bases). Trimming removed 3 bases from V and 6 bases from J, with 12 bases in between. Germline V gene data show CDR1 as LNHNV and CDR2 as YYDKDF (reference sequence). The length of the CDR3 is 14 residues. The CDR3 region has the DNA TGTGCCACCAGCAGGGGAAGGAGGGGCAATGAGCAGTTCTTC. This gives the protein CATSRGRRGNEQFF.

This sequence joins TRBV30 and TRBJ1-1; 8 bases are a match to TRBD1. The CDR3 extends over 14 amino acids. The V segment lost 4 bases and the J segment 3 bases; nucleotides outside the gene matches: 7. Per the germline V gene, CDR1 is GTSNPN and CDR2 is SVGIG (reference sequence). The CDR3 is CAWIRTGRDTEAFF. DNA of the CDR3: TGTGCCTGGATCAGGACAGGGAGGGACACTGAAGCTTTCTTT.

The CDR3 nucleotides are TGTGCCAGCAGCTTGGCCGGAGTCGGCACCGGGGAGCTGTTTTTT. The encoded protein is CASSLAGVGTGELFF. V gene TRBV5-4 combines with J gene TRBJ2-2; D call uncertain. This CDR3 is built from 15 residues. Deletions cut 0 bases from V and 4 bases from J, with 10 bases between. CDR1 is SGHNT, CDR2 YYREEE, per germline (reference sequence).

This chain joins TRBV7-9 and TRBJ1-2, with D perhaps TRBD1 (5 bases). CDR3 size: 14 residues. Trimming took 1 base from V and 8 from J, leaving 14 bases between them. CDR1 SEHNR and CDR2 FQNEAQ come from the germline V gene (reference sequence). The CDR3 region is CASSLGVLTEGYTF. CDR3 in DNA: TGTGCCAGCAGCTTAGGAGTTCTGACAGAAGGCTACACCTTC.

The J gene is TRBJ2-2, the V gene TRBV28; possibly TRBD2 for D (5 bases). The V and J ends lost 5 bases and 7 bases respectively, with 23 bases between them. Per germline, CDR1 MDHEN and CDR2 SYDVKM. CDR3 length: 17 residues. In DNA form, the CDR3 reads TGTGCCAGCAGTCCCCCCGGGAACGCTTTGTTCAACGGGGAGCTGTTTTTT. This codes for CASSPPGNALFNGELFF.

The gene calls are TRBV28 and TRBJ2-7; no reliable D call. This CDR3 is built from 12 residues. The V end lost 7 bases, the J end lost 0 bases, and 7 bases lay between the germline ends. Per germline, CDR1 MDHEN and CDR2 SYDVKM. The CDR3 protein is CASNTISYEQYF. DNA for the CDR3: TGTGCCAGCAACACAATCTCCTACGAGCAGTACTTC.

In nucleotides, the CDR3 is TGTGCCAGCAGCTTAACGGAACTAGCGAGAAAGTATGAGCAGTTCTTC. It codes for CASSLTELARKYEQFF. V is TRBV7-2 and J is TRBJ2-1; 7 bases align to TRBD2. Trimming at V came to 2 bases and at J to 8 bases, leaving 12 bases not matched to a gene. The CDR3 runs to 16 residues. In germline, CDR1 is SGHTA, CDR2 FQGNSA.

This rearrangement joins TRBV6-1 to TRBJ1-1; 8 nucleotides agree with TRBD1. This CDR3 spans 15 amino acids. Trimming took 2 bases from V and 10 from J; bases not matched to a gene: 12. Germline V gene lookup returns CDR1 MNHNS and CDR2 SASEGT. For the CDR3, the DNA is TGTGCCAGCAGTGAACTAGGACAGGGTGGTCCCGGAGCTTTCTTT. Protein: CASSELGQGGPGAFF.

The chain carries TRBV9 and TRBJ1-1; TRBD1 matches at 7 bases. Germline CDR1 is SGDLS and CDR2 is YYNGEE. This CDR3 contains 13 residues. J was trimmed by 1 base and V by 5 bases; bases with no gene match: 2. CDR3 residues: CASRGQQNTEAFF. The DNA of the CDR3 is TGTGCCAGCAGGGGACAGCAGAACACTGAAGCTTTCTTT.

This rearrangement joins TRBV29-1 to TRBJ2-7; 9 bases line up with TRBD1. Germline CDR1 is SQVTM and CDR2 is ANQGSEA. This CDR3 comprises 15 residues. V dropped 1 base and J dropped 2; count of bases not matched to a gene: 6. The CDR3 DNA sequence: TGCAGCGTTGAAGTCCGGGACAGGGTAACCTACGAGCAGTACTTC. Amino acids: CSVEVRDRVTYEQYF.